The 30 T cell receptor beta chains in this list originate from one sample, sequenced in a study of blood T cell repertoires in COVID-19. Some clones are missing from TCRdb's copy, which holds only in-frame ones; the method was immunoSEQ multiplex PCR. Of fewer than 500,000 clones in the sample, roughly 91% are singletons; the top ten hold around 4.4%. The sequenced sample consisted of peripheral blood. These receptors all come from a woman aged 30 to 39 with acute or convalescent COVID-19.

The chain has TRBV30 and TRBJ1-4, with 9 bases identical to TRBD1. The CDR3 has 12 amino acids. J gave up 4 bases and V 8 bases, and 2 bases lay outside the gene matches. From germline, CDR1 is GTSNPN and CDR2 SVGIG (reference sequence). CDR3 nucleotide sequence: TGTGCCCACAGGGGGCATAATGAAAAACTGTTTTTT. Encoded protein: CAHRGHNEKLFF.

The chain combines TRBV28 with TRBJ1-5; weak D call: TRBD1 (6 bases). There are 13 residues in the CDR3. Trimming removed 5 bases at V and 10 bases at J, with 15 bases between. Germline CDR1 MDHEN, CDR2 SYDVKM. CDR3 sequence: CASSTQGYGPQHF. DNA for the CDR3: TGTGCCAGCAGTACACAGGGTTACGGTCCCCAGCATTTT.

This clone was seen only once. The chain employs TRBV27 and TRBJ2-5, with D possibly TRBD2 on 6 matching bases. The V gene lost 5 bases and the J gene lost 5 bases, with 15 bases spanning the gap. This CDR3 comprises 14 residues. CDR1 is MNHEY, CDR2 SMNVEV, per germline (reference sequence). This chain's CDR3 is CASSRRGVWETQYF. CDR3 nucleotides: TGTGCCAGCAGTCGGCGGGGTGTTTGGGAGACCCAGTACTTC.

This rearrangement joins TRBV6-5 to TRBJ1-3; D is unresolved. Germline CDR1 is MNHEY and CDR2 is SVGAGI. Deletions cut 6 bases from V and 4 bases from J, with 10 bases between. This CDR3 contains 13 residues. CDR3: CASRRNEGNTIYF. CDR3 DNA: TGTGCCAGCAGAAGAAATGAGGGAAACACCATATATTTT.

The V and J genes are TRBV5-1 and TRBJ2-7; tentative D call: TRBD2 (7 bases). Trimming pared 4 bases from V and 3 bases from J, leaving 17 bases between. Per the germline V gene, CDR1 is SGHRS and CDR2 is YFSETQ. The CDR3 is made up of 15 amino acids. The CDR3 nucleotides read TGCGCCAGCAGCCCGGAAGGGGGGGGCTACTACGAGCAGTACTTC. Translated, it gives CASSPEGGGYYEQYF.

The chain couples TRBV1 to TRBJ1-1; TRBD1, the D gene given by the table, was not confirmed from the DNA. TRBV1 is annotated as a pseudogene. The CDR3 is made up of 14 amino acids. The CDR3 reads CTSSQEGAHTEAFF. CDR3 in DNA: TGCACCAGCAGCCAAGAAGGGGCGCACACTGAAGCTTTCTTT.

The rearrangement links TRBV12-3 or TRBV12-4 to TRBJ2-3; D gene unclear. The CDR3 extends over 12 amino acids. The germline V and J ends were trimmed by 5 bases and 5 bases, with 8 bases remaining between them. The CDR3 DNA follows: TGTGCCAGCAGTCCAACGGGAGATACGCAGTATTTT. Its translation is CASSPTGDTQYF.

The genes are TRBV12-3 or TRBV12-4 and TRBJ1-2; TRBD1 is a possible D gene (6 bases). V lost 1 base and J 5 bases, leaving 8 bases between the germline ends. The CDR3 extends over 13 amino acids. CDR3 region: CASSLDRVYGYTF. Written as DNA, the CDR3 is TGTGCCAGCAGTTTAGACAGGGTTTATGGCTACACCTTC.

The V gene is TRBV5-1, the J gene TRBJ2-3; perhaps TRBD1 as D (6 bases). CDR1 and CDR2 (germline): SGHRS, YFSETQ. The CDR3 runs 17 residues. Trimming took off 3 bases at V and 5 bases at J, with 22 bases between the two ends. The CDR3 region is CASSSDTQGLSLDTQYF. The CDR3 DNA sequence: TGCGCCAGCAGCTCAGATACGCAGGGGTTGAGTTTAGATACGCAGTATTTT.

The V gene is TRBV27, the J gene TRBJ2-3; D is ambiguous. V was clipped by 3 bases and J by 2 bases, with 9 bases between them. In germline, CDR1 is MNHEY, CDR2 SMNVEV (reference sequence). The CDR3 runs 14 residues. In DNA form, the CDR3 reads TGTGCCAGCAGTTTGCGAGGAAACACAGATACGCAGTATTTT. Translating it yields CASSLRGNTDTQYF.

In DNA form, the CDR3 reads TGCAGTGCTAGTCTGGACAGGCCCTCCTACAATGAGCAGTTCTTC. Translating gives CSASLDRPSYNEQFF. The rearrangement uses TRBV20-1 and TRBJ2-1; TRBD1 agrees at 7 bases. V dropped 3 bases and J dropped 0; count of bases not matched to a gene: 5. The germline CDR1 and CDR2 sequences are DFQATT and SNEGSKA (reference sequence). The CDR3 spans 15 residues.

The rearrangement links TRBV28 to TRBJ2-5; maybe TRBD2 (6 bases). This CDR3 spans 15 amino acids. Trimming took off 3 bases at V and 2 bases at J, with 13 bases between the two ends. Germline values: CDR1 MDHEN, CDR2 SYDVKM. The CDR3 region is CASSFGGTVQETQYF. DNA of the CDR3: TGTGCCAGCAGTTTTGGGGGGACGGTTCAAGAGACCCAGTACTTC.

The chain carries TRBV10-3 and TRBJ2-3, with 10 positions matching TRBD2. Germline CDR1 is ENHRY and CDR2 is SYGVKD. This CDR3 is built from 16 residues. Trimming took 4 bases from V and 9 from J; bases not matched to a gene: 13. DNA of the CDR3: TGTGCCATCAGTGCATCAGCGGGGGGGGCCACGAGGACGCAGTATTTT. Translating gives CAISASAGGATRTQYF.

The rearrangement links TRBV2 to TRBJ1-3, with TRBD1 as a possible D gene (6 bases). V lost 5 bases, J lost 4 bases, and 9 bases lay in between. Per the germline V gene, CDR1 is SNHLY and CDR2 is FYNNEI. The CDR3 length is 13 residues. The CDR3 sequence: CASSRDRGNTIYF. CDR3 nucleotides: TGTGCCAGCAGTAGAGACAGGGGAAACACCATATATTTT. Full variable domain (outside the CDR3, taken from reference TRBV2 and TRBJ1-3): EPEVTQTPSHQVTQMGQEVILRCVPISNHLYFYWYRQILGQKVEFLVSFYNNEISEKSEIFDDQFSVERPDGSNFTLKIRSTKLEDSAMYFCASSRDRGNTIYFGEGSWLTVV.

CDR3 residues: CASRPSTLQGQLYYGYTF. The DNA for the CDR3 is TGTGCCAGCAGACCTTCGACCCTCCAGGGACAGCTTTACTATGGCTACACCTTC. The rearrangement links TRBV6-2 or TRBV6-3 to TRBJ1-2, with 7 bases matching TRBD1. The CDR3 contains 18 residues. Trimming took 6 bases from V and 3 from J; bases not matched to a gene: 19. Germline V gene lookup returns CDR1 MNHEY and CDR2 SVGEGT.

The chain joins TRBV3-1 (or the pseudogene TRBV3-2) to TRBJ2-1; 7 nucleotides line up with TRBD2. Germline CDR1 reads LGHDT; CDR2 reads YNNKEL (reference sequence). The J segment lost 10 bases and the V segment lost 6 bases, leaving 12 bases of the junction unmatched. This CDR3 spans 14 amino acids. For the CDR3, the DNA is TGTGCCAGCAGTCCCACCGGGGGGTCGGGGGAGCAGTTCTTC. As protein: CASSPTGGSGEQFF.

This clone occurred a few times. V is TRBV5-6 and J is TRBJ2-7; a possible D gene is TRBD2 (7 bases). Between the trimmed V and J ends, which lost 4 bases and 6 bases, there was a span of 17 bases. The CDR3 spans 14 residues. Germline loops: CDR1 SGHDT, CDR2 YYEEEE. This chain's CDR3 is CASSRGAGLPEQYF. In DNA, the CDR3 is TGTGCCAGCAGCCGGGGGGCAGGTCTCCCCGAGCAGTACTTC. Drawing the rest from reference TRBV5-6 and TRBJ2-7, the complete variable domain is DAGVTQSPTHLIKTRGQQVTLRCSPKSGHDTVSWYQQALGQGPQFIFQYYEEEERQRGNFPDRFSGHQFPNYSSELNVNALLLGDSALYLCASSRGAGLPEQYFGPGTRLTVT.

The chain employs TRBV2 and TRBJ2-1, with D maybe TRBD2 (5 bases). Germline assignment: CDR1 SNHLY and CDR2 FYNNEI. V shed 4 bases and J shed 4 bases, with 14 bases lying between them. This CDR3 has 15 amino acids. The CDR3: CASSGGTTGYNEQFF. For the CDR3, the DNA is TGTGCCAGCAGTGGGGGTACCACGGGGTACAATGAGCAGTTCTTC. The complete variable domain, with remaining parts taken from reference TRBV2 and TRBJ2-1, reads EPEVTQTPSHQVTQMGQEVILRCVPISNHLYFYWYRQILGQKVEFLVSFYNNEISEKSEIFDDQFSVERPDGSNFTLKIRSTKLEDSAMYFCASSGGTTGYNEQFFGPGTRLTVL.

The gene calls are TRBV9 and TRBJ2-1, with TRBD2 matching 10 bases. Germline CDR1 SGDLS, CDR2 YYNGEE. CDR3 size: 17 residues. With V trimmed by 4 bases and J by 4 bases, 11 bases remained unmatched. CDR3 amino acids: CASSTHLGLAAYNEQFF. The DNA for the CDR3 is TGTGCCAGCAGCACTCACTTAGGACTAGCGGCTTACAATGAGCAGTTCTTC.

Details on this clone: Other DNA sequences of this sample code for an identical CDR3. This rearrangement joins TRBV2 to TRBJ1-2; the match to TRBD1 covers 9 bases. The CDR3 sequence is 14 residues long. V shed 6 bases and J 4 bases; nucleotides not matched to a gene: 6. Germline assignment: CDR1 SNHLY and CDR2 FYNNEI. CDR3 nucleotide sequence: TGTGCCAGCAGGCCGGGACAGGGAGCCTATGGCTACACCTTC. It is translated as CASRPGQGAYGYTF.

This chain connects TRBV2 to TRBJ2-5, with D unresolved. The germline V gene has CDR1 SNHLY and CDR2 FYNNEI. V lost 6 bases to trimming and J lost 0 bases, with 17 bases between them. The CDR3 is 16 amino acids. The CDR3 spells CASSPASASNQETQYF. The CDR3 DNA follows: TGTGCCAGCAGCCCTGCGAGCGCTTCGAACCAAGAGACCCAGTACTTC. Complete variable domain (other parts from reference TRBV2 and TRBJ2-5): EPEVTQTPSHQVTQMGQEVILRCVPISNHLYFYWYRQILGQKVEFLVSFYNNEISEKSEIFDDQFSVERPDGSNFTLKIRSTKLEDSAMYFCASSPASASNQETQYFGPGTRLLVL.

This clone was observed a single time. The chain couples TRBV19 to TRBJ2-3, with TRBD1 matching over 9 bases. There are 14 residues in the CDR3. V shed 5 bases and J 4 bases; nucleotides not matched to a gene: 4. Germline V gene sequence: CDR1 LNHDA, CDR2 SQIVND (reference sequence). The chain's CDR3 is CASSLRTGADTQYF. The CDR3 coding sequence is TGTGCCAGTAGTCTCCGGACAGGGGCAGATACGCAGTATTTT.

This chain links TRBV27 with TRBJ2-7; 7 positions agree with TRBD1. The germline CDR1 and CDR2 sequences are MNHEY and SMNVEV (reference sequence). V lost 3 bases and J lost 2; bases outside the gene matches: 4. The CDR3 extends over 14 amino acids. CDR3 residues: CASSFRRGPYEQYF. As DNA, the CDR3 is TGTGCCAGCAGTTTCAGAAGGGGGCCCTACGAGCAGTACTTC.

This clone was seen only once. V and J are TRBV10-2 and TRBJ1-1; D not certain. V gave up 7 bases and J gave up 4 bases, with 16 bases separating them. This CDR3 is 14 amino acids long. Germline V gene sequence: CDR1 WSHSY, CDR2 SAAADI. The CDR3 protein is CASTRRGMGTEAFF. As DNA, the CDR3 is TGCGCCAGCACGAGGCGGGGTATGGGCACTGAAGCTTTCTTT.

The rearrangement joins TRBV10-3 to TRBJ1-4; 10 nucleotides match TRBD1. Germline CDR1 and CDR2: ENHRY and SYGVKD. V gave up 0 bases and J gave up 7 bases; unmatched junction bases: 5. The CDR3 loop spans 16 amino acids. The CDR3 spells CAISESKGQGSEKLFF. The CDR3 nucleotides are TGTGCCATCAGTGAGTCGAAGGGACAGGGGAGTGAAAAACTGTTTTTT.

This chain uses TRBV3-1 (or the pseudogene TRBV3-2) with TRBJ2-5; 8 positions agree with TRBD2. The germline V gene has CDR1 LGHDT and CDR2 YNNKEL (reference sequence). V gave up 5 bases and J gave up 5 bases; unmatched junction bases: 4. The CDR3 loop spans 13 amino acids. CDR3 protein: CASSSLAVETQYF. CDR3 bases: TGTGCCAGCAGCTCACTAGCGGTGGAGACCCAGTACTTC.

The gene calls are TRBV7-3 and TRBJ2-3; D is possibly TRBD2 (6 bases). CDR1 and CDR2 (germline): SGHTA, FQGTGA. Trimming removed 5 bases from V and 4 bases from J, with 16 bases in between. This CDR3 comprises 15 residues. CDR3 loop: CASSPRRGEADTQYF. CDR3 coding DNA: TGTGCCAGCAGCCCTCGGAGGGGCGAGGCAGATACGCAGTATTTT. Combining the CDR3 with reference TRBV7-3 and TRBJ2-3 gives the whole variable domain GAGVSQTPSNKVTEKGKYVELRCDPISGHTALYWYRQSLGQGPEFLIYFQGTGAADDSGLPNDRFFAVRPEGSVSTLKIQRTERGDSAVYLCASSPRRGEADTQYFGPGTRLTVL.

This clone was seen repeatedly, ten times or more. The CDR3 nucleotides read TGTGCCAGCAGCTTGGAAAGGACAGGAGGTGGCGGGGAGCTGTTTTTT. It translates to CASSLERTGGGGELFF. The chain is built from TRBV5-6 and TRBJ2-2; 7 nucleotides align to TRBD1. The J segment lost 7 bases and the V segment lost 0 bases, leaving 9 bases of the junction unmatched. The V gene's germline CDR1 is SGHDT and CDR2 YYEEEE. This CDR3 has 16 amino acids.

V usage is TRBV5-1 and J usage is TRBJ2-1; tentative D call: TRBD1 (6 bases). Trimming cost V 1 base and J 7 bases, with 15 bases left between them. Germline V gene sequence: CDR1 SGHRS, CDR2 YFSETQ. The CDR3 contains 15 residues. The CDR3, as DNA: TGCGCCAGCAGCTTGTCCCCAGGGGTAGAGAATGAGCAGTTCTTC. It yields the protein CASSLSPGVENEQFF.

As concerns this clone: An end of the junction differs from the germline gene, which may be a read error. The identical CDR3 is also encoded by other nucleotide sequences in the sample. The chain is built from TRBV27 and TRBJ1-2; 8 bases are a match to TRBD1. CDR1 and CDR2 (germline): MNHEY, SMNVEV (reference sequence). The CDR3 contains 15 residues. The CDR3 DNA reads TGTGCCAGCAGTCCCCAGACAGGGGTTAACTATGGCTACACCTTT. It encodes CASSPQTGVNYGYTF.